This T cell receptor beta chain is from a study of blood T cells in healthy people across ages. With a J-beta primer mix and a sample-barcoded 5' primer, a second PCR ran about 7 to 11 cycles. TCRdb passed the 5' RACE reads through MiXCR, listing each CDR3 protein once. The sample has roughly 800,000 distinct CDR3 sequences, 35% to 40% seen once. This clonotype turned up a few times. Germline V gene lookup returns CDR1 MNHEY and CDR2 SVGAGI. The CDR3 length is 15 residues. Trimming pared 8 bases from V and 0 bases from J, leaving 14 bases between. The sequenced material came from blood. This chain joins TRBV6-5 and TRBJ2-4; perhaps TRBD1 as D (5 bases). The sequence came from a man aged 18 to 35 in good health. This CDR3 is CASGAGPLAKNIQYF. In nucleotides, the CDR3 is TGTGCCAGCGGGGCCGGGCCCCTAGCCAAAAACATTCAGTACTTC.